This TCR beta chain was profiled in a study of cytomegalovirus exposure and HLA in healthy donors. The PCR made use of 60 Vbeta and 13 Jbeta primers. Clones were sequenced by immunoSEQ multiplex PCR, and TCRdb holds only the in-frame ones, with some missing. The repertoire includes some 210,000 clones, around 86% of them detected once, and about 10% sits in the top ten. Unmatched junction bases numbered 4, after V lost 3 bases and J lost 2 bases. CDR1 is SGHRS and CDR2 is YFSETQ in the germline V gene. This CDR3 spans 16 amino acids. This TCR was sampled from a woman aged 50 to 60 in good health and CMV-seropositive. Sample: PBMCs. The rearrangement links TRBV5-1 to TRBJ2-1, with 11 bases matching TRBD2. CDR3 nucleotide sequence: TGCGCCAGCAGCTATAGCGGGGGGGAAACCTACAATGAGCAGTTCTTC. It yields the protein CASSYSGGETYNEQFF. Based on the CDR3 plus reference TRBV5-1 and TRBJ2-1, the full variable domain is KAGVTQTPRYLIKTRGQQVTLSCSPISGHRSVSWYQQTPGQGLQFLFEYFSETQRNKGNFPGRFSGRQFSNSRSEMNVSTLELGDSALYLCASSYSGGETYNEQFFGPGTRLTVL.